The rows below give T cell receptor beta chains drawn from one sample of a study of beta chain features in type 1 diabetes. The assay was immunoSEQ multiplex PCR, and TCRdb's table has in-frame clones only and misses some. The data hold some 350,000 clones, with 9.5% to 10% observed a single time. The sequenced material came from central memory CD4+ T cells from blood. The receptors were gathered from a man between 25 and 39 years old with type 1 diabetes. Each CDR3 is given with its conserved first and last residue. A D gene is named only where the DNA matches it firmly. Size values are once, few and many counts, or a class for expanded clones, and some rows have none.

j_call d_call clone_size v_call cdr3_nt cdr3_aa
TRBJ2-5 . many TRBV2 TGTGCCAGCGGCCCAATAGAGACCCAGTACTTC CASGPIETQYF
TRBJ1-1 . many TRBV27 TGTGCCAGCAGTTTATTAGGGAACACTGAAGCTTTCTTT CASSLLGNTEAFF
TRBJ2-1 . few TRBV15 TGTGCCACCAGCAGAGATTACAGGACAGCTCCCGGGAAAAGCTCCTACAATGAGCAGTTCTTC CATSRDYRTAPGKSSYNEQFF
TRBJ1-2 . many TRBV6-6 TGTGCCAGCAGTCGGGAGAAGCATGGCTACACCTTC CASSREKHGYTF
TRBJ1-4 TRBD1 few TRBV5-6 TGTGCCAGCAGCTTGTTAACAGGGGATAATGAAAAACTGTTTTTT CASSLLTGDNEKLFF
TRBJ1-1 . many TRBV21-1 TGTGCCAGCAGCAGGGACAGGGGGCCTGACACTGAAGCTTTCTTT CASSRDRGPDTEAFF
TRBJ1-5 TRBD1 . TRBV29-1 TGCAGCGTCACGACAGGGCCGGGACAGCCCCAGCATTTT CSVTTGPGQPQHF
TRBJ2-5 . . TRBV18 TGTGCCAGCTCTTCAGGATTCCAAGAGACCCAGTACTTC CASSSGFQETQYF
TRBJ2-7 . many TRBV21-1 TGTGCCAGCATTTGCCCGGGACCCAAGAGCTCCTACGAGCAGTACTTC CASICPGPKSSYEQYF
TRBJ2-7 . once TRBV11-2 TGTGCCAGCAGCTTAGATATCCCGCCCTACGAGCAGTACTTC CASSLDIPPYEQYF
TRBJ1-1 . . TRBV5-6 TGTGCCAGCAGCTTGTTATGGGAGAACACTGAAGCTTTCTTT CASSLLWENTEAFF
TRBJ2-3 . once TRBV29-1 TGCAGCGTCTCGACCGGGTCCGGCACAGATACGCAGTATTTT CSVSTGSGTDTQYF
TRBJ2-7 TRBD1 few TRBV10-1 TGCGCCAGCAGTACAGGGGGCCACTACGAGCAGTACTTC CASSTGGHYEQYF
TRBJ2-6 . few TRBV7-2 TGTGCCAGCAGCTTATGGGGGAACTCTGGGGCCAACGTCCTGACTTTC CASSLWGNSGANVLTF
TRBJ2-4 . few TRBV6-6 TGTGCCAGCAGTCGATACCAGGGTTCACAGTACTTC CASSRYQGSQYF
TRBJ1-1 . few TRBV5-4 TGTGCCAGCAGCTCACTTAGGACCACTGAAGCTTTCTTT CASSSLRTTEAFF
TRBJ2-7 . few TRBV7-3 TGTGCCAGCAGCTTAAACAGGGTGATGTCCTACGAGCAGTACTTC CASSLNRVMSYEQYF
TRBJ2-1 . . TRBV27 TGTGCCAGCAGTTCCACTAGAGGGGGGAATGAGCAGTTCTTC CASSSTRGGNEQFF
TRBJ2-3 . . TRBV27 TGTGCCAGCAGTCGTCGACGCACAGATACGCAGTATTTT CASSRRRTDTQYF
TRBJ1-5 . many TRBV10-1 TGCGCCAGCAGCCCCGGGGGGGGCCAGCCCCAGCATTTT CASSPGGGQPQHF
TRBJ1-1 . . TRBV5-4 TGTGCCAGCAGCTTGGCCAGATCCTCGCGGGCAGACCGAAACACTGAAGCTTTCTTT CASSLARSSRADRNTEAFF
TRBJ1-1 . few TRBV5-6 TGTGCCAGCAGCTTGGCCCGGCTGGAGAACACTGAAGCTTTCTTT CASSLARLENTEAFF
TRBJ2-1 TRBD2 few TRBV5-1 TGCGCCAGCAGCTTGAGCGGGGTAGTAGAGCAGTTCTTC CASSLSGVVEQFF
TRBJ2-7 . . TRBV6-6 TGTGCCAGCAGATTTCCGGGACCTGAATACGAGCAGTACTTC CASRFPGPEYEQYF
TRBJ2-7 TRBD2 . TRBV6-5 TGTGCCAGCAGGCGCGGGACTAGCGGGATTTACGAGCAGTACTTC CASRRGTSGIYEQYF
TRBJ2-1 . . TRBV29-1 TGCAGCGTTGAAGATCGGCGAGCGGCCTACAATGAGCAGTTCTTC CSVEDRRAAYNEQFF
TRBJ1-1 . . TRBV7-2 TGTGCCAGCAGCTTGAGGATTGACACTGAAGCTTTCTTT CASSLRIDTEAFF
TRBJ1-1 . many TRBV7-8 TGTGCCAGCAGCTTAATGGAGGGAGGCACTGAAGCTTTCTTT CASSLMEGGTEAFF
TRBJ2-1 TRBD2 . TRBV5-1 TGCGCCAGCAGCTCCGGACTAGCGGGAGGTTTCTTAAACAATGAGCAGTTCTTC CASSSGLAGGFLNNEQFF
TRBJ2-7 TRBD2 few TRBV7-9 TGTGCCAGCAGCTGGACCCCGCGGGAGTTCCCCGAGCAGTACTTC CASSWTPREFPEQYF
TRBJ1-2 . few TRBV6-1 TGTGCCAGCAGGCCCGGGACATCCAATAACTATGGCTACACCTTC CASRPGTSNNYGYTF
TRBJ2-2 . few TRBV5-4 TGTGCCAGCAGCCAAGATTGGTGGACAAACACCGGGGAGCTGTTTTTT CASSQDWWTNTGELFF
TRBJ2-5 . few TRBV14 TGTGCCAGCAGCCATCTTGGGAGTCCGGGAGAGACCCAGTACTTC CASSHLGSPGETQYF
TRBJ2-6 TRBD1 few TRBV5-1 TGCGCCAGCAGCTTACAGGGGGCGGTGGCTGGGGCCAACGTCCTGACTTTC CASSLQGAVAGANVLTF
TRBJ1-1 . few TRBV25-1 TGTGCCAGTCAGGCCCCAGGGACTGAAGCTTTCTTT CASQAPGTEAFF
TRBJ1-5 . once TRBV2 TGTGCCAGCAGGACAGGTCTAAATCAGCCCCAGCATTTT CASRTGLNQPQHF
TRBJ1-1 TRBD1 few TRBV2 TGTGCCAGCAGTTCCGGACAGGGCACTGAAGCTTTCTTT CASSSGQGTEAFF
TRBJ2-7 . . TRBV5-4 TGTGCCAGCAGCCATGGTAGTCGTAGCTACGAGCAGTACTTC CASSHGSRSYEQYF
TRBJ1-2 . few TRBV18 TGTGCCAGCTCACCTGGGACACCTCGAGGCTATGGCTACACCTTC CASSPGTPRGYGYTF
TRBJ1-1 . many TRBV18 TGTGCCAGCTCACCGGGAGGAGACACTGAAGCTTTCTTT CASSPGGDTEAFF